The clone carrying this T cell receptor (beta chain) was recorded once. The CDR3 length is 12 residues. CDR1 and CDR2 from the germline V gene are SQVTM and ANQGSEA. V was trimmed by 7 bases and J by 2 bases, leaving 11 bases between them. The data were taken from a study of control samples from healthy donors and cancer patients. Only in-frame clones appear in the TCRdb table, and some are missing; sequencing was by immunoSEQ multiplex PCR. The sample holds roughly 190,000 clones, around 90% seen once. The sequencing input was blood. This sequence joins TRBV29-1 and TRBJ2-5, with a weak D call TRBD2 (6 bases). The TCR sequence derives from a man between 25 and 39 years old in good health. The CDR3: CSGGREQETQYF. CDR3 in DNA: TGCAGCGGGGGACGGGAGCAAGAGACCCAGTACTTC.